This T cell receptor (beta chain) was recorded in a study of blood T cell repertoires in COVID-19. About the research overall: Researchers got acute and convalescent COVID-19 samples from the United States, Italy and Spain. The analysed material was cDNA or gDNA that came from T cells, B-cell-depleted T cells, or PBMCs.

V was pared by 3 bases and J by 4 bases, with 9 bases between. The CDR3 length is 13 residues. Germline CDR1 is SGHTA and CDR2 is FQGNSA. In the study's own analysis: Amplification from reference gene primers served as the basis for estimated nucleated cell counts. Clones were read by immunoSEQ multiplex PCR, and TCRdb kept only the in-frame ones, dropping some. From that table come the V and J calls and clone size; the DNA was used to work out D and trimming. The table records about 300,000 clones, 83% of them present only once. The sample holds one count of this clone. The sample was peripheral blood. J is TRBJ1-1 and V is TRBV7-2; tentative D call: TRBD1 (6 bases). The source of this sequence is a woman aged 50 to 65 with acute or convalescent COVID-19. The CDR3 here is CASSFKGGTEAFF. The CDR3 bases are TGTGCCAGCAGCTTTAAAGGGGGCACTGAAGCTTTCTTT.